These T cell receptor beta chains were read from a single sample in a study of technical replicates of blood from a handful of donors. Profiled with immunoSEQ multiplex PCR; TCRdb holds only in-frame clones, not every one. This repertoire shows tens of thousands of clones, around 93% found once; its top ten account for approximately 0.27%. The sequencing input was T cells isolated from PBMCs. The origin of the receptors is a human donor in good health. Both conserved end residues are part of each CDR3. D genes are given only for firm matches. Clone size is shown for a subset of rows, as once, few, many or a class of expanded clone.

CDR3nt: TGTGCCAGCAGCTTAAGGCCAGGGGCTTCCTACGAGCAGTACTTC
CDR3aa: CASSLRPGASYEQYF
abundance: .
v_gene: TRBV7-3
j_gene: TRBJ2-7
d_gene: .

CDR3nt: TGTGCCAGCGGGCTAGCGGGTGAGGTCACAGATACGCAGTATTTT
CDR3aa: CASGLAGEVTDTQYF
abundance: .
v_gene: TRBV9
j_gene: TRBJ2-3
d_gene: TRBD2

CDR3nt: TGTGCCAGCACCCGGGGGGGACGCTCTGGGGCCAACGTCCTGACTTTC
CDR3aa: CASTRGGRSGANVLTF
abundance: .
v_gene: TRBV25-1
j_gene: TRBJ2-6
d_gene: TRBD2

CDR3nt: TGTGCCAGCAGCTTTTCGGCCGGGGAGCTGTTTTTT
CDR3aa: CASSFSAGELFF
abundance: .
v_gene: TRBV7-9
j_gene: TRBJ2-2
d_gene: .

CDR3nt: TGTGCCATCAGTGAGACCCTAGCGGGAGTTCCCTACAATGAGCAGTTCTTC
CDR3aa: CAISETLAGVPYNEQFF
abundance: .
v_gene: TRBV10-3
j_gene: TRBJ2-1
d_gene: TRBD2

CDR3nt: TGTGCCACCAGCAGCGGGACTAGCGGGAAATACAATGAGCAGTTCTTC
CDR3aa: CATSSGTSGKYNEQFF
abundance: .
v_gene: TRBV15
j_gene: TRBJ2-1
d_gene: TRBD2

CDR3nt: TGCGCCAGCAGCTACGCGGGACAGGGGGCGACAACGTACTTC
CDR3aa: CASSYAGQGATTYF
abundance: .
v_gene: TRBV5-1
j_gene: TRBJ2-5
d_gene: TRBD1

CDR3nt: TGTGCCACCAGCAGAGATAGATCGTATGGCTACACCTTC
CDR3aa: CATSRDRSYGYTF
abundance: once
v_gene: TRBV15
j_gene: TRBJ1-2
d_gene: .

CDR3nt: TGTGCCAGCAGCTTTGGACAGCTGAACACTGAAGCTTTCTTT
CDR3aa: CASSFGQLNTEAFF
abundance: .
v_gene: TRBV7-8
j_gene: TRBJ1-1
d_gene: .

CDR3nt: TGTGCCAGCAGCCCAGCCGGGTCCCCCTCCACTGAAGCTTTCTTT
CDR3aa: CASSPAGSPSTEAFF
abundance: .
v_gene: TRBV7-9
j_gene: TRBJ1-1
d_gene: .

CDR3nt: TGTGCCAGCACCTCACGGGGGACAGGGCGCCTCACTGAAGCTTTCTTT
CDR3aa: CASTSRGTGRLTEAFF
abundance: .
v_gene: TRBV27
j_gene: TRBJ1-1
d_gene: TRBD1

CDR3nt: TGCAGCGTTGGGACGACAGTTTCGAGCTCCTACAATGAGCAGTTCTTC
CDR3aa: CSVGTTVSSSYNEQFF
abundance: .
v_gene: TRBV29-1
j_gene: TRBJ2-1
d_gene: .

CDR3nt: TGTGCCAGCAGCGTTAATGGGGACTTCAGCACTGAAGCTTTCTTT
CDR3aa: CASSVNGDFSTEAFF
abundance: once
v_gene: TRBV7-9
j_gene: TRBJ1-1
d_gene: .

CDR3nt: TGTGCCAGCAGCCAAGGGGGCTATTCACCCCTCCACTTT
CDR3aa: CASSQGGYSPLHF
abundance: .
v_gene: TRBV7-9
j_gene: TRBJ1-6
d_gene: TRBD1

CDR3nt: TGTGCCAGCAGCCCTTTAGACGAGGGAGGCGAGCAGTACTTC
CDR3aa: CASSPLDEGGEQYF
abundance: once
v_gene: TRBV11-1
j_gene: TRBJ2-7
d_gene: .

CDR3nt: TGTGCCAGCAGTGCCGGACAGACAAATCAGCCCCAGCATTTT
CDR3aa: CASSAGQTNQPQHF
abundance: once
v_gene: TRBV2
j_gene: TRBJ1-5
d_gene: .

CDR3nt: TGTGCCAGCAGCTTGGCCGGGTTACAGGGAAACTACGAGCAGTACTTC
CDR3aa: CASSLAGLQGNYEQYF
abundance: once
v_gene: TRBV5-4
j_gene: TRBJ2-7
d_gene: .

CDR3nt: TGTGCCAGCAGTGGTAAGGCGGGGGACACAGATACGCAGTATTTT
CDR3aa: CASSGKAGDTDTQYF
abundance: .
v_gene: TRBV2
j_gene: TRBJ2-3
d_gene: TRBD2

CDR3nt: TGCAGCGTTGAAACATCCTTTGGGGGGTGGGACGAGCAGTACTTC
CDR3aa: CSVETSFGGWDEQYF
abundance: .
v_gene: TRBV29-1
j_gene: TRBJ2-7
d_gene: .

CDR3nt: TGTGCCAGCAGCTTTAGGGGACTAGCGGGGGGCAGGGATACGCAGTATTTT
CDR3aa: CASSFRGLAGGRDTQYF
abundance: .
v_gene: TRBV7-9
j_gene: TRBJ2-3
d_gene: TRBD2

CDR3nt: TGTGCCAGCAGCTTAGGTGCGCGGGAAAAACTGTTTTTT
CDR3aa: CASSLGAREKLFF
abundance: .
v_gene: TRBV11-2
j_gene: TRBJ1-4
d_gene: .

CDR3nt: TGCGCTCTTAAAGGAGGATCCTACAATGAGCAGTTCTTC
CDR3aa: CALKGGSYNEQFF
abundance: .
v_gene: TRBV10-2
j_gene: TRBJ2-1
d_gene: .

CDR3nt: TGTGCCAGTAGTATAGACCCGGGGGGGAATCAGCCCCAGCATTTT
CDR3aa: CASSIDPGGNQPQHF
abundance: .
v_gene: TRBV19
j_gene: TRBJ1-5
d_gene: .

CDR3nt: TGCAGCGTGGGGGACAGAGCCTACGAGCAGTACTTC
CDR3aa: CSVGDRAYEQYF
abundance: .
v_gene: TRBV29-1
j_gene: TRBJ2-7
d_gene: TRBD1

CDR3nt: TGTGCCAGTAGTATGTGGTGGACAGGGGGCGGTCTGAACACTGAAGCTTTCTTT
CDR3aa: CASSMWWTGGGLNTEAFF
abundance: .
v_gene: TRBV19
j_gene: TRBJ1-1
d_gene: TRBD1

CDR3nt: TGCGCCAGCACCAACAGGGCCTCTGGAAACACCATATATTTT
CDR3aa: CASTNRASGNTIYF
abundance: .
v_gene: TRBV4-1
j_gene: TRBJ1-3
d_gene: .

CDR3nt: TGTGCCAGCAGTTACGTGGGGTCAGGGAATGAGCAGTTCTTC
CDR3aa: CASSYVGSGNEQFF
abundance: .
v_gene: TRBV6-6
j_gene: TRBJ2-1
d_gene: .

CDR3nt: TGTGCCAGCAGTCGGACTAGCGGGGGAAACACCGGGGAGCTGTTTTTT
CDR3aa: CASSRTSGGNTGELFF
abundance: .
v_gene: TRBV28
j_gene: TRBJ2-2
d_gene: TRBD2

CDR3nt: TGTGCCAGCAGCCACAGGGGGAGCTCCTACAATGAGCAGTTCTTC
CDR3aa: CASSHRGSSYNEQFF
abundance: .
v_gene: TRBV28
j_gene: TRBJ2-1
d_gene: TRBD1

CDR3nt: TGTGCCAGCAGCTTAGGGACTAGCGGGAGGGGGTACGAGCAGTACTTC
CDR3aa: CASSLGTSGRGYEQYF
abundance: .
v_gene: TRBV7-2
j_gene: TRBJ2-7
d_gene: TRBD2

CDR3nt: TGTGCCAGCAGCCAGGCCACAGGTGTGGGTGAAAAACTGTTTTTT
CDR3aa: CASSQATGVGEKLFF
abundance: .
v_gene: TRBV6-5
j_gene: TRBJ1-4
d_gene: .

CDR3nt: TGCGCCAGCAGCCGCACAAGCTACGAGCAGTACTTC
CDR3aa: CASSRTSYEQYF
abundance: .
v_gene: TRBV5-1
j_gene: TRBJ2-7
d_gene: .

CDR3nt: TGTGCCAGCAGCTTTGTCCGGGAGGGCGCCTACAATGAGCAGTTCTTC
CDR3aa: CASSFVREGAYNEQFF
abundance: once
v_gene: TRBV7-7
j_gene: TRBJ2-1
d_gene: TRBD2

CDR3nt: TGCGCCAGCAGCTACGGGACTAGCGGGAGTTACGAGCAGTACTTC
CDR3aa: CASSYGTSGSYEQYF
abundance: .
v_gene: TRBV5-1
j_gene: TRBJ2-7
d_gene: TRBD2

CDR3nt: TGTGCCAGCAGCTTCGAGACAGGTTTGAACACTGAAGCTTTCTTT
CDR3aa: CASSFETGLNTEAFF
abundance: .
v_gene: TRBV7-9
j_gene: TRBJ1-1
d_gene: .

CDR3nt: TGTGCCAGCCGCCCCCGGGACAGAGGACGACGAACTAATGAAAAACTGTTTTTT
CDR3aa: CASRPRDRGRRTNEKLFF
abundance: .
v_gene: TRBV28
j_gene: TRBJ1-4
d_gene: TRBD1